Below, 27 T cell receptor beta chains from the same sample are listed, as sequenced in a study of T-cell reconstitution after alpha-beta-depleted transplantation in children (TCRdb year 2016). The library was obtained by PCR. This sample was sequenced with an Illumina HiSeq 2500. Molecular barcoding was employed in the preparation of TCR libraries, with unique molecular identifiers being used to normalize TCRbeta repertoire quantification. Starting from the raw public reads, TCRdb applied fastp trimming at Q25, assembled clones with MiXCR and retained in-frame beta chains. Each entry is one CDR3 protein sequence, shown with its most common DNA and genes. The sample table contains nearly 550,000 distinct CDR3 sequences; only one count was recorded for around 20% of them. The ten most abundant clones make up 3.3% of the sample. This specimen was PBMCs from the stem cell graft donor, taken from the stem cell graft. All receptors derive from a human donor who donated a stem cell graft to a child with acute lymphoblastic leukemia.

The rearrangement links TRBV20-1 to TRBJ2-7; 9 bases are a match to TRBD2. CDR3 length: 13 amino acids. V lost 3 bases to trimming and J lost 5 bases; unmatched junction nucleotides: 5. CDR1 is DFQATT, CDR2 SNEGSKA, per germline (reference sequence). CDR3 nucleotides: TGCAGTGCTAGCGCTAGCGGGACCCACGAGCAGTACTTC. Translated, it gives CSASASGTHEQYF.

CDR3 region: CASSLVGLKNTGELFF. The CDR3, as DNA: TGTGCCAGCAGCTTAGTCGGACTGAAGAACACCGGGGAGCTGTTTTTT. The chain has TRBV7-2 and TRBJ2-2; possible D gene TRBD2, 5 bases. The germline CDR1 and CDR2 sequences are SGHTA and FQGNSA. This CDR3 has 16 residues. Trimming pared 1 base from V and 1 base from J, leaving 10 bases between.

Concerning this clonotype itself: This sequence may be a read error, since a much larger clone differs from it by one base. The genes are TRBV5-1 and TRBJ2-1; D uncertain. The CDR3 totals 15 residues. Trimming removed 4 bases from V and 0 bases from J, with 11 bases in between. Looked up from germline, CDR1 is SGHRS and CDR2 is YFSETQ. The CDR3 DNA sequence: TGCGCCAGCAGCGCTGCACTAAGCTCCTACAATGAGCAGTTCTTC. Translated: CASSAALSSYNEQFF.

This chain connects TRBV18 to TRBJ1-2; perhaps TRBD1 as D (6 bases). CDR3 length: 12 residues. Germline V gives CDR1 KGHSH, CDR2 LQKENI. V lost 5 bases and J 11 bases, leaving 15 bases between the germline ends. In DNA, the CDR3 is TGTGCCAGCTCATTCGCCACAGGGCGATACACCTTC. It codes for CASSFATGRYTF.

This clonotype was detected only a few times. The chain carries TRBV12-3 or TRBV12-4 and TRBJ2-2, with 9 bases matching TRBD1. The J segment lost 3 bases and the V segment lost 1 base, leaving 3 bases of the junction unmatched. The CDR3 has 16 residues. DNA for the CDR3: TGTGCCAGCAGTTTAGGGACAGGGGAAGACACCGGGGAGCTGTTTTTT. It codes for CASSLGTGEDTGELFF.

This clonotype showed up just a few times. CDR3 sequence (DNA): TGTGCCAGCAGTCTAAGACCCCTGTGGGATGAGCAGTTCTTC. This codes for CASSLRPLWDEQFF. The rearrangement uses TRBV9 and TRBJ2-1; D unclear. The CDR3 is 14 amino acids. V lost 5 bases, J lost 8 bases, and 17 bases lay in between. Germline V gene lookup returns CDR1 SGDLS and CDR2 YYNGEE.

The chain employs TRBV10-1 and TRBJ2-1, with 8 bases fitting TRBD1. This CDR3 comprises 15 residues. V was clipped by 3 bases and J by 5 bases; unmatched bases: 6. Germline V gene lookup returns CDR1 WNHNN and CDR2 SYGVQD (reference sequence). The CDR3 loop reads CASSDLGTGHNEQFF. In nucleotides, the CDR3 is TGCGCCAGCAGTGATCTGGGGACAGGCCACAATGAGCAGTTCTTC.

This clonotype has just a few counts. J is TRBJ1-1 and V is TRBV20-1, with D unresolved. V was pared by 3 bases and J by 3 bases, with 8 bases between. Germline-derived CDR1 and CDR2 are DFQATT and SNEGSKA (reference sequence). This CDR3 has 12 residues. Here the CDR3 reads CSARPRDTEAFF. Written as DNA, the CDR3 is TGCAGTGCTAGGCCGCGGGACACTGAAGCTTTCTTT.

The chain links TRBV5-5 to TRBJ1-2; no reliable D call. The V gene lost 4 bases and the J gene lost 3 bases, with 7 bases spanning the gap. CDR3 size: 12 residues. Germline CDR1 and CDR2: SGHKS and YYEKEE (reference sequence). The CDR3 region is CASSLDYYGYTF. In DNA form, the CDR3 reads TGTGCCAGCAGCCTAGACTACTATGGCTACACCTTC. Based on the CDR3 plus reference TRBV5-5 and TRBJ1-2, the full variable domain is DAGVTQSPTHLIKTRGQQVTLRCSPISGHKSVSWYQQVLGQGPQFIFQYYEKEERGRGNFPDRFSARQFPNYSSELNVNALLLGDSALYLCASSLDYYGYTFGSGTRLTVV.

The table lists this clonotype with a few counts. The V call is TRBV5-6, the J call TRBJ1-6; D gene uncertain. Trimming took off 1 base at V and 6 bases at J, with 8 bases between the two ends. CDR3 length: 14 residues. The germline V gene has CDR1 SGHDT and CDR2 YYEEEE. CDR3 loop: CASSLRGFNSPLHF. CDR3 sequence (DNA): TGTGCCAGCAGCTTGCGGGGTTTTAATTCACCCCTCCACTTT.

There are a few counts of this clonotype. The chain carries TRBV15 and TRBJ1-1; the match to TRBD1 covers 8 bases. The CDR3 spans 14 residues. With 0 bases clipped from V and 5 bases from J, the junction kept 2 bases outside the gene matches. Germline V CDR1 and CDR2: LNHNV, YYDKDF (reference sequence). CDR3 residues: CATSREYRGTEAFF. In nucleotides, the CDR3 is TGTGCCACCAGCAGAGAGTACAGGGGGACTGAAGCTTTCTTT.

The V and J genes are TRBV20-1 and TRBJ2-7; no firm D call. There are 11 residues in the CDR3. V lost 8 bases, J lost 7 bases, and 15 bases lay in between. Germline CDR1 reads DFQATT; CDR2 reads SNEGSKA (reference sequence). Here the CDR3 DNA reads TGCAGTCTCGTAGGATTATTAGAGCAGTACTTC. Encoded protein: CSLVGLLEQYF.

The chain employs TRBV4-1 and TRBJ2-7; TRBD1 matches at 12 bases. Trimming cost V 3 bases and J 6 bases; bases outside gene matches: 6. Germline V lookup: CDR1 MGHRA, CDR2 YSYEKL. There are 15 residues in the CDR3. CDR3 sequence reads: CASSHQPGQGAEQYF. The CDR3 nucleotides read TGCGCCAGCAGCCACCAGCCGGGACAGGGGGCCGAGCAGTACTTC.

A few counts support this clonotype. The rearrangement links TRBV4-1 to TRBJ2-3; TRBD1 agrees at 9 bases. Per the germline V gene, CDR1 is MGHRA and CDR2 is YSYEKL. J lost 7 bases, V lost 2 bases, and 7 bases had no gene match. There are 15 residues in the CDR3. The CDR3 sequence is CASSQPNRGLYTQYF. In nucleotides, the CDR3 is TGCGCCAGCAGCCAACCGAACAGGGGGCTCTATACGCAGTATTTT.

In this sample, this clonotype turned up a few times. The J gene is TRBJ2-7, the V gene TRBV12-3 or TRBV12-4; 7 nucleotides align to TRBD1. The junction had 9 bases not matched to a gene; V was cut back by 7 bases and J by 0 bases. The CDR3 runs to 15 residues. The CDR3 region has the DNA TGTGCCAGCACCACAGGGGCCCTCCGCTCCTACGAGCAGTACTTC. It encodes CASTTGALRSYEQYF.

There are a few counts of this clonotype. J is TRBJ2-1 and V is TRBV20-1; 7 bases map to TRBD2. The CDR3 consists of 14 residues. The ends lost 3 bases at V and 0 bases at J; junction bases unmatched: 2. Per the germline V gene, CDR1 is DFQATT and CDR2 is SNEGSKA (reference sequence). This chain's CDR3 is CSASGRSSYNEQFF. CDR3 DNA sequence: TGCAGTGCTAGCGGGAGGAGCTCCTACAATGAGCAGTTCTTC.

This sequence joins TRBV7-9 and TRBJ1-2, with TRBD1 identical over 7 bases. The CDR3 contains 15 residues. Germline V gene sequence: CDR1 SEHNR, CDR2 FQNEAQ (reference sequence). The ends lost 5 bases at V and 3 bases at J; junction bases unmatched: 9. CDR3 coding DNA: TGTGCCAGCAGCCACCGGGACAGAACGTACTATGGCTACACCTTC. This codes for CASSHRDRTYYGYTF.

The chain has TRBV5-1 and TRBJ2-1, with 8 bases matching TRBD1. V trimming: 4 bases; J trimming: 2 bases; junction bases outside the gene matches: 5. This CDR3 has 15 residues. The germline gives CDR1 SGHRS, CDR2 YFSETQ. The CDR3 DNA is TGCGCCAGCAGCGAAGACAGGGGTCCCTACAATGAGCAGTTCTTC. It yields the protein CASSEDRGPYNEQFF.

The gene calls are TRBV5-1 and TRBJ2-1; 12 bases map to TRBD2. The germline V gene encodes CDR1 SGHRS and CDR2 YFSETQ. V shed 1 base and J 7 bases; nucleotides not matched to a gene: 9. The CDR3 loop spans 17 amino acids. DNA for the CDR3: TGCGCCAGCAGCTTGTCCTGGACTAGCGGGGTTTCTAATGAGCAGTTCTTC. It yields the protein CASSLSWTSGVSNEQFF.

The V call is TRBV5-1, the J call TRBJ2-5; a weak D match, TRBD2 (5 bases). V lost 5 bases to trimming and J lost 2 bases, with 16 bases between them. The CDR3 totals 15 residues. Germline V gene sequence: CDR1 SGHRS, CDR2 YFSETQ. The CDR3 nucleotides read TGCGCCAGCAGTCACTTCGGGGTAAATCAAGAGACCCAGTACTTC. It translates to CASSHFGVNQETQYF.

This clonotype was seen only a few times. V gene TRBV7-3 combines with J gene TRBJ2-1, with 12 positions matching TRBD2. The germline gives CDR1 SGHTA, CDR2 FQGTGA. The J segment lost 6 bases and the V segment lost 5 bases, leaving 5 bases of the junction unmatched. This CDR3 is built from 15 residues. The CDR3 DNA sequence: TGTGCCAGCAGCCCGCTAGCGGGAGGGCGCAATGAGCAGTTCTTC. Amino acid sequence: CASSPLAGGRNEQFF.

This chain connects TRBV5-1 to TRBJ2-1, with TRBD1 matching over 7 bases. J was trimmed by 1 base and V by 4 bases; bases with no gene match: 5. The CDR3 has 15 residues. Per germline, CDR1 SGHRS and CDR2 YFSETQ. The CDR3 protein is CASSPTTGSYNEQFF. CDR3 DNA sequence: TGCGCCAGCAGCCCCACGACAGGGTCCTACAATGAGCAGTTCTTC.

V is TRBV7-9 and J is TRBJ2-7; D is possibly TRBD1 or TRBD2 (5 bases each). V was trimmed by 5 bases and J by 1 base, leaving 12 bases between them. This CDR3 has 14 residues. Germline CDR1 is SEHNR and CDR2 is FQNEAQ (reference sequence). In DNA form, the CDR3 reads TGTGCCAGCAGCCGAGGGCCAGGGTCCTACGAGCAGTACTTC. Residues: CASSRGPGSYEQYF.

This clonotype was seen a few times. The V call is TRBV27, the J call TRBJ2-3; D gene ambiguous. The length of the CDR3 is 16 residues. V was trimmed by 5 bases and J by 2 bases, leaving 17 bases between them. Germline assignment: CDR1 MNHEY and CDR2 SMNVEV (reference sequence). The CDR3 is CASSKTPEHFTDTQYF. CDR3 DNA: TGTGCCAGCAGTAAGACTCCAGAACACTTCACAGATACGCAGTATTTT.

The rearrangement links TRBV19 to TRBJ1-2; weak D call: TRBD1 (5 bases). Per the germline V gene, CDR1 is LNHDA and CDR2 is SQIVND (reference sequence). V dropped 3 bases and J dropped 3 bases, with 11 bases sitting between them. The CDR3 has 14 amino acids. The CDR3 loop is CASSMGRGYYGYTF. The CDR3 region has the DNA TGTGCCAGTAGTATGGGAAGGGGATACTATGGCTACACCTTC.

This clonotype was found once. This sequence joins TRBV27 and TRBJ2-7; perhaps TRBD1 as D (6 bases). In germline, CDR1 is MNHEY, CDR2 SMNVEV (reference sequence). The CDR3 runs 13 residues. V was shortened by 10 bases and J by 3 bases, with 16 bases between the two germline ends. As DNA, the CDR3 is TGTGCCACTGCGGACAGCCTATTCTACGAGCAGTACTTC. Encoded protein: CATADSLFYEQYF.

V usage is TRBV7-2 and J usage is TRBJ1-2; the match to TRBD1 covers 7 bases. V lost 0 bases, J lost 6 bases, and 4 bases stayed unmatched. The CDR3 extends over 14 amino acids. Germline-derived CDR1 and CDR2 are SGHTA and FQGNSA. As DNA, the CDR3 is TGTGCCAGCAGCTTAGCTACAGGGGTGGATGGCTACACCTTC. This encodes CASSLATGVDGYTF.